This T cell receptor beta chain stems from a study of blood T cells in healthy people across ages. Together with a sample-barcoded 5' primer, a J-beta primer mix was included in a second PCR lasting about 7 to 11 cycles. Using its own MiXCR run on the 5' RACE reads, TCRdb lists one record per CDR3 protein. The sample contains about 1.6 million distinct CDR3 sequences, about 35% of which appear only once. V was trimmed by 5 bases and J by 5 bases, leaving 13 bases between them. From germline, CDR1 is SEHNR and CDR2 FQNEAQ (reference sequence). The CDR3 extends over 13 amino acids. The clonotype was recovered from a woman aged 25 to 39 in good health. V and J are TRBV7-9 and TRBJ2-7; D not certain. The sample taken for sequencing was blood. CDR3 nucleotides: TGTGCCAGCAGCCTTGGACCCAGGCACGAGCAGTACTTC. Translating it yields CASSLGPRHEQYF.